A selection of T cell receptor beta chains follows, all from one sample in a study of OX40 agonist ivuxolimab in advanced cancers. The repertoire was sequenced with immunoSEQ multiplex PCR; TCRdb's copy has only in-frame clones and lacks some. The sample holds 100,000 or so clones, roughly nine tenths seen once. Material: CD4+ or CD8+ T cells sorted from blood, obtained in a trial of the OX40 agonist ivuxolimab. These TCRs come from an adult with an advanced solid tumor such as melanoma, head and neck, liver or kidney cancer. CDR3s include the opening cysteine and the closing phenylalanine or tryptophan. The order of the fields is D gene, J gene, V gene, clone size, CDR3 protein, CDR3 DNA. D genes are given only for firm matches. Not every row has a clone size; where given, it reads once, few, many or a size class.

TRBD2 TRBJ2-3 TRBV29-1 NA CSVGAPSGSGDTQYF TGCAGCGTTGGGGCTCCTAGCGGGAGTGGAGATACGCAGTATTTT
TRBD2 TRBJ2-5 TRBV7-7 once CASSLGMAGGGETQYF TGTGCTAGCAGCTTAGGGATGGCGGGAGGGGGAGAGACCCAGTACTTC
NA TRBJ1-1 TRBV25-1 NA CASSLAGFMNTEAFF TGTGCCAGCAGTCTCGCCGGATTCATGAACACTGAAGCTTTCTTT
TRBD2 TRBJ2-1 TRBV5-1 NA CASTVGGGQREFEQFF TGCGCCAGCACCGTCGGAGGAGGTCAGCGGGAGTTTGAGCAGTTCTTC
TRBD2 TRBJ2-2 TRBV7-8 once CASSTGLETGELFF TGTGCCAGCAGCACGGGACTAGAGACGGGGGAGCTGTTTTTT
TRBD1 TRBJ1-2 TRBV6-1 NA CASSDTGTAMYGYTF TGTGCCAGCAGCGACACAGGGACAGCCATGTATGGCTACACCTTC
NA TRBJ1-2 TRBV5-1 NA CASSLQGSGYTF TGCGCCAGCAGCTTACAGGGAAGTGGCTACACCTTC
NA TRBJ1-1 TRBV30 NA CAWSIGRTGTEAFF TGTGCCTGGAGCATAGGCAGAACGGGTACTGAAGCTTTCTTT
TRBD1 TRBJ1-1 TRBV6-5 NA CASSSPQGGNTEAFF TGTGCCAGCAGTTCGCCACAGGGGGGGAACACTGAAGCTTTCTTT
TRBD2 TRBJ2-1 TRBV7-8 NA CASSLGGAGSYNEQFF TGTGCCAGCAGCTTAGGCGGAGCGGGGTCATACAATGAGCAGTTCTTC
NA TRBJ1-4 TRBV19 NA CASRPGIQVEKLFF TGTGCCAGTAGGCCCGGGATACAGGTCGAAAAACTGTTTTTT
NA TRBJ2-3 TRBV16 NA CASSHGGDTQYF TGTGCCAGCAGCCACGGGGGTGATACGCAGTATTTT
NA TRBJ1-5 TRBV6-5 NA CASSSSPRGGGQPQHF TGTGCCAGCAGTTCCTCTCCCAGGGGTGGCGGTCAGCCCCAGCATTTT
NA TRBJ1-3 TRBV13 NA CASSLLRYSGNTIYF TGTGCCAGCAGCTTACTCAGGTACTCTGGAAACACCATATATTTT
NA TRBJ1-5 TRBV6-1 once CASRGGHENQPQHF TGTGCCAGCAGGGGTGGACACGAGAATCAGCCCCAGCATTTT
NA TRBJ1-2 TRBV9 NA CASSVAPTSRGYTF TGTGCCAGCAGCGTAGCCCCTACCTCGCGTGGCTACACCTTC
NA TRBJ1-3 TRBV18 NA CASSPAQGSGNTIYF TGTGCCAGCTCACCAGCTCAGGGCTCTGGAAACACCATATATTTT
NA TRBJ2-3 TRBV11-1 NA CASSLKSGPGLADTQYF TGTGCCAGCAGCTTAAAGTCAGGTCCAGGGTTGGCGGATACGCAGTATTTT
TRBD1 TRBJ2-7 TRBV19 NA CASSQNRGVLYEQYF TGTGCCAGTAGTCAAAACAGGGGTGTACTCTACGAGCAGTACTTC
NA TRBJ2-7 TRBV19 NA CASSPAASLKQYF TGTGCCAGTAGTCCCGCGGCTTCCCTTAAGCAGTACTTC
NA TRBJ2-4 TRBV14 once CASSQGSWNIQYF TGTGCCAGCAGCCAAGGGAGTTGGAACATTCAGTACTTC
NA TRBJ1-5 TRBV28 NA CASSLVSRGSNQPQHF TGTGCCAGCAGTTTAGTAAGCAGGGGCTCTAATCAGCCCCAGCATTTT
TRBD2 TRBJ2-1 TRBV19 NA CASSISGRGWEQFF TGTGCCAGTAGTATTAGCGGGAGGGGTTGGGAGCAGTTCTTC
NA TRBJ2-5 TRBV7-2 NA CASSQGGVQETQYF TGTGCCAGCAGCCAGGGCGGGGTTCAAGAGACCCAGTACTTC
TRBD1 TRBJ1-2 TRBV6-1 medium-sized CASLRSRGSPDGYTF TGTGCCAGCCTTAGAAGCAGGGGGTCCCCAGATGGCTACACCTTC
TRBD1 TRBJ1-6 TRBV6-1 NA CASRRDRINSPLHF TGTGCCAGCCGACGGGACAGGATTAATTCACCCCTCCACTTT
NA TRBJ2-3 TRBV5-6 NA CASSLTAVGGYTQYF TGTGCCAGCAGCCTGACAGCAGTAGGGGGGTATACGCAGTATTTT
NA TRBJ2-3 TRBV7-7 NA CASSLQPTDTQYF TGTGCTAGCAGCTTACAACCGACAGATACGCAGTATTTT
TRBD1 TRBJ1-2 TRBV30 NA CAWSPRGQGRGYTF TGTGCCTGGAGTCCGAGAGGACAGGGTCGGGGCTACACCTTC
NA TRBJ2-2 TRBV28 once CASRPPSGGYTGELFF TGTGCCAGCAGACCTCCCTCGGGCGGATACACCGGGGAGCTGTTTTTT
NA TRBJ1-2 TRBV29-1 NA CSVEQGNPLYGYTF TGCAGCGTTGAACAAGGGAACCCGCTCTATGGCTACACCTTC
NA TRBJ1-1 TRBV6-5 NA CASSWAGNTEAFF TGTGCCAGCTCGTGGGCGGGGAACACTGAAGCTTTCTTT
TRBD2 TRBJ2-3 TRBV4-2 NA CASSQDGLAGGPGDTQYF TGTGCCAGCAGCCAAGACGGACTAGCGGGAGGGCCAGGAGATACGCAGTATTTT
NA TRBJ1-2 TRBV5-4 NA CASSSIPGQLNYGYTF TGTGCCAGCAGCTCTATTCCGGGCCAACTTAACTATGGCTACACCTTC
TRBD1 TRBJ2-2 TRBV2 once CASSSGTGLRGELFF TGTGCCAGCAGTTCCGGGACAGGGTTACGCGGGGAGCTGTTTTTT
TRBD1 TRBJ1-1 TRBV7-9 NA CASSSGGGLEAFF TGTGCCAGCAGCTCAGGGGGAGGACTTGAAGCTTTCTTT